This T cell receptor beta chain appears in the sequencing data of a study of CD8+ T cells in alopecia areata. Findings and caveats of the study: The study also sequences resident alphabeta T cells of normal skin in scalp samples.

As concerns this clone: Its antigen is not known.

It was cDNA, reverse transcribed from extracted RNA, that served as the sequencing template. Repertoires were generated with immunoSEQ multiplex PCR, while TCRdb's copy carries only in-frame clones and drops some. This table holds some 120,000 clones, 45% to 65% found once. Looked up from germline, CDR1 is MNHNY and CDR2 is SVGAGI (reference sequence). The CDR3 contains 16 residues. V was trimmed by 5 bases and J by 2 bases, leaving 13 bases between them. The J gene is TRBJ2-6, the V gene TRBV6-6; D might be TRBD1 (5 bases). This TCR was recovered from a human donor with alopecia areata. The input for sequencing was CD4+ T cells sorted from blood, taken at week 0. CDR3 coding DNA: TGTGCCAGCAGTGCCTTCAGGGCGGCTGGGGCCAACGTCCTGACTTTC. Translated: CASSAFRAAGANVLTF.